Following are 11 T cell receptor beta chains from one sample sequenced in a study of regulatory T cells in long-lasting Graves disease. iRepertoire HTBI primers and Arm-PCR of CDR3 regions built TCR beta libraries. TCRdb independently ran MiXCR on the multiplex PCR reads; one entry per CDR3 protein. The data show approximately 400,000 distinct CDR3 sequences, about a quarter seen once. Time point defined: persistent/refractory GD, antithyroid drugs over 5 years with positive TRAb. PBMC-derived RNA was used for the TCR library. The specimen comprised peripheral blood mononuclear cells (PBMCs), sampled when the disease was refractory, from a patient treated with antithyroid drugs. These receptors originate from a female donor with Graves disease.

This clonotype was observed a handful of times. This chain joins TRBV7-2 and TRBJ1-2; 7 nucleotides align to TRBD1. This CDR3 region has 16 residues. V shed 0 bases, J shed 7 bases, and the junction held 11 bases outside the gene matches. The germline V gene has CDR1 SGHTA and CDR2 FQGNSA. The CDR3 bases are TGTGCCAGCAGCTTAGCCCGGGACAGAGAGTGGGGTGGCTACACCTTC. The encoded protein is CASSLARDREWGGYTF.

This clonotype has a count of ten or more. This chain joins TRBV30 and TRBJ2-7, with TRBD2 matching 7 bases. V shed 4 bases, J shed 1 base, and the junction held 4 bases outside the gene matches. The CDR3 contains 13 residues. Looked up from germline, CDR1 is GTSNPN and CDR2 is SVGIG (reference sequence). CDR3 region: CAWNRDYSYEQYF. Here the CDR3 DNA reads TGTGCCTGGAACCGGGACTATTCCTACGAGCAGTACTTC.

This chain joins TRBV20-1 and TRBJ2-1; D may be TRBD1 (5 bases). Germline CDR1 reads DFQATT; CDR2 reads SNEGSKA (reference sequence). The CDR3 runs 14 residues. V was trimmed by 5 bases and J by 0 bases, leaving 11 bases between them. CDR3 region: CSALQVSSYNEQFF. Here the CDR3 DNA reads TGCAGTGCTTTACAGGTTTCCTCCTACAATGAGCAGTTCTTC.

The sample holds a few counts of this clonotype. The chain couples TRBV6-1 to TRBJ2-2; 8 bases map to TRBD2. Germline V gene data show CDR1 as MNHNS and CDR2 as SASEGT. The V segment lost 6 bases and the J segment 6 bases; nucleotides outside the gene matches: 12. This CDR3 contains 16 residues. CDR3: CASSERAGASPGELFF. The DNA for the CDR3 is TGTGCCAGCAGCGAGAGAGCGGGAGCTTCCCCCGGGGAGCTGTTTTTT.

There are many counts of this clonotype. This chain joins TRBV2 and TRBJ2-5, with D hard to call. V was clipped by 5 bases and J by 6 bases, with 19 bases between them. Germline-derived CDR1 and CDR2 are SNHLY and FYNNEI. The CDR3 spans 15 residues. In DNA form, the CDR3 reads TGTGCCAGCAGTTCCCGGGCTCTATCCACCCAGACCCAGTACTTC. The encoded protein is CASSSRALSTQTQYF.

This clonotype was seen a few times. The V and J genes are TRBV24-1 and TRBJ1-1; D perhaps matches TRBD1 (5 bases). Per the germline V gene, CDR1 is KGHDR and CDR2 is SFDVKD. The CDR3 sequence is 13 residues long. V lost 5 bases and J 5 bases, leaving 11 bases between the germline ends. CDR3 protein: CATSGHGGTEAFF. The CDR3 DNA reads as TGTGCCACCAGTGGCCATGGGGGGACTGAAGCTTTCTTT.

The chain couples TRBV7-2 to TRBJ2-3, with unresolved D. The V and J ends lost 3 bases and 6 bases respectively, with 19 bases between them. The CDR3 spans 16 residues. Germline V gene data show CDR1 as SGHTA and CDR2 as FQGNSA. The CDR3 reads CASSLASAGYGDTQYF. The CDR3 nucleotides read TGTGCCAGCAGCTTGGCCTCGGCTGGGTATGGGGATACGCAGTATTTT.

The rearrangement joins TRBV28 to TRBJ2-1; no clear D. Germline-derived CDR1 and CDR2 are MDHEN and SYDVKM. With 3 bases removed from V and 15 bases from J, the gap between germline ends came to 12 bases. The CDR3 is made up of 11 amino acids. CDR3: CASSLWPNLFF. The CDR3 DNA reads as TGTGCCAGCAGTTTGTGGCCGAACCTGTTCTTC.

This clonotype came up a few times. This rearrangement joins TRBV19 to TRBJ1-5; D is unresolved. The CDR3 totals 15 residues. Germline CDR1 LNHDA, CDR2 SQIVND (reference sequence). Trimming left V 2 bases short and J 2 bases short, with 10 bases between. The CDR3 protein is CASSIKDQGNQPQHF. The CDR3 DNA sequence: TGTGCCAGTAGTATAAAGGACCAGGGCAATCAGCCCCAGCATTTT.

The sample holds many counts of this clonotype. This chain joins TRBV7-2 and TRBJ1-6; 12 positions agree with TRBD1. Unmatched junction bases numbered 4, after V lost 0 bases and J lost 7 bases. Per germline, CDR1 SGHTA and CDR2 FQGNSA. The CDR3 length is 17 residues. Here the CDR3 reads CASSLAGTGGANSPLHF. The CDR3 nucleotides are TGTGCCAGCAGCTTAGCAGGGACAGGGGGCGCAAATTCACCCCTCCACTTT.

This clonotype came up a few times. V is TRBV28 and J is TRBJ1-5; 8 bases map to TRBD1. The CDR3 extends over 13 amino acids. V was pared by 7 bases and J by 11 bases, with 10 bases of the junction left unmatched. Germline V lookup: CDR1 MDHEN, CDR2 SYDVKM. Here the CDR3 reads CASKGTGRIAQHF. The CDR3 bases are TGTGCCAGCAAGGGGACAGGCCGAATCGCCCAGCATTTT. Using reference TRBV28 and TRBJ1-5 for the parts outside the CDR3, the full variable domain is DVKVTQSSRYLVKRTGEKVFLECVQDMDHENMFWYRQDPGLGLRLIYFSYDVKMKEKGDIPEGYSVSREKKERFSLILESASTNQTSMYLCASKGTGRIAQHFGDGTRLSIL.